A selection of T cell receptor beta chains follows, all from one sample in a study of blood T cell repertoires in COVID-19. Repertoires were generated with immunoSEQ multiplex PCR, while TCRdb's copy carries only in-frame clones and drops some. The repertoire holds 45,000 to 55,000 clones, with around 78% as singletons. Sequencing used peripheral blood. Source of these receptors: a human donor with active or convalescent COVID-19. The donor label of this sample is uncertain. CDR3s include the opening cysteine and the closing phenylalanine or tryptophan. The D gene is left open where the match is weak. Size values are once, few and many counts, or a class for expanded clones, and some rows have none.

TRBV5-6	TRBJ2-1	.	.	TGTGCCAGCGCGGGTTCCTACAATGAGCAGTTCTTC	CASAGSYNEQFF
TRBV9	TRBJ2-6	.	.	TGTGCCCCCCTCAGGTCTGGGGCCAACGTCCTGACTTTC	CAPLRSGANVLTF
TRBV18	TRBJ2-1	.	.	TGTGCCAGCTCACCTGTTCGGTCCTACGATGAGCAGTTCTTC	CASSPVRSYDEQFF
TRBV27	TRBJ1-4	.	TRBD1	TGTGCCAGCAGCCCAGGGGGCGCCCGGGAAAAACTGTTTTTT	CASSPGGAREKLFF
TRBV2	TRBJ2-2	once	TRBD2	TGTGCCAGCAGGGGGTCCGGGACTAGCGGGAGCTGGTCAACCGGGGAGCTGTTTTTT	CASRGSGTSGSWSTGELFF
TRBV30	TRBJ1-5	.	TRBD1	TGTGCCTGGAGTGTAAGGGGACAGGGCTACCAGCCCCAGCATTTT	CAWSVRGQGYQPQHF
TRBV9	TRBJ2-7	.	.	TGTACTTGGAGGGTCTACGAGCAGTACTTC	CTWRVYEQYF
TRBV3-1/TRBV3-2	TRBJ2-1	.	TRBD2	TGTGCCAGCAGTGGGACTAGCGGCTACAATGAGCAGTTCTTC	CASSGTSGYNEQFF
TRBV7-2	TRBJ2-7	.	TRBD1	TGTGCCAGCAGACGACAGGGTTCCGAGCAGTACTTC	CASRRQGSEQYF
TRBV6-8	TRBJ1-5	.	.	TGTGCCAGCAGTGTTACAGGGAGACAGGAAAAGCCCCAGCATTTT	CASSVTGRQEKPQHF
TRBV28	TRBJ1-2	.	TRBD1	TGTGCCAGCAGACCGCAGGGGGGACATAACTATGGCTACACCTTC	CASRPQGGHNYGYTF
TRBV9	TRBJ1-1	.	.	TGTGCCAGCAGCGGATACGTGGGAGGGATGGCTTTCTTT	CASSGYVGGMAFF
TRBV5-6	TRBJ2-2	few	.	TGTGCCAGCAGCTTGGGACTAGCGAACACCGGGGAGCTGTTTTTT	CASSLGLANTGELFF
TRBV6-2/TRBV6-3	TRBJ2-2	.	.	TGTGCCAGCAGTTACAGTGGTAGTTTGTCGCTTAACACCGGGGAGCTGTTTTTT	CASSYSGSLSLNTGELFF
TRBV7-9	TRBJ2-3	.	TRBD1	TGTGCCAGCAGCCCCCGGACAGGTCCCCCCACAGATACGCAGTATTTT	CASSPRTGPPTDTQYF
TRBV13	TRBJ1-1	.	.	TGTGCCAGCAGCAAAGTGGGGGGTCACACTGAAGCTTTCTTT	CASSKVGGHTEAFF
TRBV18	TRBJ1-3	.	.	TGTGCCAGCTCACCACCGGGGGAGGCAGGAAACACCATATATTTT	CASSPPGEAGNTIYF
TRBV7-2	TRBJ1-5	once	.	TGTGCCAGCAGCTTAGGACCGGGGAGGATCAATCAGCCCCAGCATTTT	CASSLGPGRINQPQHF
TRBV10-3	TRBJ1-5	.	.	TGTGCCATCGGGGAGGTCTCTCAGCCCCAGCATTTT	CAIGEVSQPQHF
TRBV6-2/TRBV6-3	TRBJ2-5	.	TRBD2	TGTGCCAGCAGTAAGGGACTAGCGATTCAAGAGACCCAGTACTTC	CASSKGLAIQETQYF
TRBV11-3	TRBJ2-3	once	.	TGTGCCAGCAGAGCCGGTGGGCTTAGTGATACGCAGTATTTT	CASRAGGLSDTQYF
TRBV6-5	TRBJ1-1	.	.	TGTGCCAGCAGGAGTCAGGGGCTTGAAGCTTTCTTT	CASRSQGLEAFF
TRBV6-4	TRBJ2-4	.	TRBD2	TGTGCCAGCAGTGCGGCTAGCGGGGGAAAAAACATTCAGTACTTC	CASSAASGGKNIQYF
TRBV11-2	TRBJ2-1	.	TRBD2	TGTGCCAGCAGCCCTGTGGGCGGGAGCTCCTACAATGAGCAGTTCTTC	CASSPVGGSSYNEQFF
TRBV10-3	TRBJ2-7	.	TRBD1	TGTGCCATCCCCGACAAGGGGGCGGGCTACGAGCAGTACTTC	CAIPDKGAGYEQYF
TRBV5-1	TRBJ1-1	.	TRBD1	TGCGCCAGCAGCTGGGACCCCGACAGGGGGCGAACTGAAGCTTTCTTT	CASSWDPDRGRTEAFF
TRBV19	TRBJ2-2	.	.	TGTGCCAGTATAGGGGGGGCCGGGGAGCTGTTTTTT	CASIGGAGELFF
TRBV27	TRBJ2-1	few	.	TGTGCCAGCAGTTTATACGGGAGCAGTGAGCAGTTCTTC	CASSLYGSSEQFF
TRBV10-2	TRBJ1-1	.	.	TGCGCCAGCACGGCCATGCCAGGGGAGGGAGGAAACACTGAAGCTTTCTTT	CASTAMPGEGGNTEAFF
TRBV9	TRBJ2-7	.	TRBD1	TGTGCCAGCAGCGTAGGGTCCGGGACAGCGAGCTCCTACGAGCAGTACTTC	CASSVGSGTASSYEQYF
TRBV5-1	TRBJ1-5	.	.	TGCGCCAGCAGCCCGGACAGCCTCAATCAGCCCCAGCATTTT	CASSPDSLNQPQHF